The rows below give T cell receptor beta chains drawn from one sample of a study of response to subunit inactivated influenza vaccine. One entry per CDR3 protein, called by TCRdb with MiXCR from the RT-PCR reads. The repertoire holds a few hundred thousand distinct CDR3 sequences, with 14% as singletons. Sample: PBMCs from blood, taken roughly 12 days after vaccination. These TCRs come from a man aged 45 to 65 who received an inactivated influenza vaccine. Each CDR3 is given with its conserved first and last residue. The order of the fields is clone size, V gene, J gene, D gene, CDR3 DNA, CDR3 protein. A D gene is named only where the DNA matches it firmly. For some rows the clone size is stated as once, few or many, or as a class when expanded; others skip it.

-	TRBV5-1	TRBJ1-1	-	TGCGCCAGCAGCTTGGTTGGAGGGGGTCCTGAAGCTTTCTTT	CASSLVGGGPEAFF
-	TRBV9	TRBJ2-1	TRBD2	TGTGCCAGCAGCGGGGGCAAACGCGGGAGGGCTGGGAATGAGCAGTTCTTC	CASSGGKRGRAGNEQFF
-	TRBV7-9	TRBJ2-1	TRBD2	TGTGCCAGCAGCTTAACGGGGGGGCGTCTCCACAATGAGCAGTTCTTC	CASSLTGGRLHNEQFF
few	TRBV6-1	TRBJ2-2	-	TGTGCCAGCAGGGCGCTAGGAGGCCCCACCGGGGAGCTGTTTTTT	CASRALGGPTGELFF
many	TRBV20-1	TRBJ2-7	TRBD2	TGCAGTGCTAGTTTTGCTCCCGGGAGGAGAGAGCAGTACTTC	CSASFAPGRREQYF
-	TRBV5-1	TRBJ1-1	-	TGCGCCAGCAGCTACGGGCTGGGGGGGATCACTGAAGCTTTCTTT	CASSYGLGGITEAFF
many	TRBV7-9	TRBJ1-6	-	TGTGCCAGCAGCTTAGATGGAGCTGGGAATTCACCCCTCCACTTT	CASSLDGAGNSPLHF
many	TRBV12-3/TRBV12-4	TRBJ2-3	TRBD2	TGTGCCAGCAGTTCTCCCGGACTAGCGGAAAAATCCACAGATACGCAGTATTTT	CASSSPGLAEKSTDTQYF
few	TRBV5-1	TRBJ2-5	-	TGCGCCAGCAGCTTGCCGGGGGGCGATGGGGAGACCCAGTACTTC	CASSLPGGDGETQYF
many	TRBV12-3/TRBV12-4	TRBJ2-5	-	TGTGCCAGCAGTCCCATGCCTAGTGTAGAGACCCAGTACTTC	CASSPMPSVETQYF
-	TRBV4-2	TRBJ2-6	-	TGTGCCAGCGGCTCTGGGGGGGGCGTAGGGGCCAACGTCCTGACTTTC	CASGSGGGVGANVLTF
-	TRBV5-1	TRBJ2-5	-	TGCGCCAGCAGCTCGGGAGACAGACAAGAGACCCAGTACTTC	CASSSGDRQETQYF
-	TRBV29-1	TRBJ2-7	-	TGCAGCGTTGCAAGCCACAGGGTCCCCCACGAGCAGTACTTC	CSVASHRVPHEQYF
few	TRBV6-1	TRBJ2-4	-	TGTGCCAGCAGGGATACAGTAGCCAAAAACATTCAGTACTTC	CASRDTVAKNIQYF
-	TRBV20-1	TRBJ2-3	TRBD1	TGCAGTGCTAGGGACAGGGGCCCCAGCGGAGATACGCAGTATTTT	CSARDRGPSGDTQYF
many	TRBV20-1	TRBJ2-7	-	TGCAGTGCTAGACAGAACCGGGACGAGCAGTACTTC	CSARQNRDEQYF
many	TRBV6-5	TRBJ1-1	-	TGTGCCAGCAGTTCGCCCGGGGTGGGAGTTACTGAAGCTTTCTTT	CASSSPGVGVTEAFF
once	TRBV7-3	TRBJ2-1	TRBD2	TGTGCCAGCAGCTTAAACCTAGCGGGAGGGGACAATGAGCAGTTCTTC	CASSLNLAGGDNEQFF
few	TRBV11-2	TRBJ2-5	TRBD1	TGTGCCAGCAGCTTAGAGGGACGCAGGGGGCTAGCAGAGAGTCAAGAGACCCAGTACTTC	CASSLEGRRGLAESQETQYF
-	TRBV4-2	TRBJ2-2	-	TGTGCCAGCAGCGGGACCCTCCAGAACACCGGGGAGCTGTTTTTT	CASSGTLQNTGELFF
-	TRBV10-3	TRBJ1-1	-	TGTGCCATCAGTGAGTCGAGCCCCTCCGCCGGGGGGACCTGGGAAGCTTTCTTT	CAISESSPSAGGTWEAFF
few	TRBV24-1	TRBJ2-3	TRBD1	TGTGCCACCAGTGACCCGGACAGGGGAAGGACGCAGTATTTT	CATSDPDRGRTQYF
few	TRBV4-2	TRBJ2-1	TRBD1	TGTGCCAGCAGCCAAGAACAGGGGACCTACAATGAGCAGTTCTTC	CASSQEQGTYNEQFF
few	TRBV6-5	TRBJ1-2	-	TGTGCCAGCAGTTACCGACAGGCTCATGGCTACACCTTC	CASSYRQAHGYTF
-	TRBV7-2	TRBJ1-5	TRBD1	TGTGCCAGCAGCTTTGGACAGGGAAGGGGCCAGCCCCAGCATTTT	CASSFGQGRGQPQHF
few	TRBV10-3	TRBJ1-5	-	TGTGCCATCAGTGCTTCTAGCAATCAGCCCCAGCATTTT	CAISASSNQPQHF
many	TRBV28	TRBJ2-7	-	TGTGCCAGCAGTTTCCCCATTCCGAGGGACGGGAACTACGAGCAGTACTTC	CASSFPIPRDGNYEQYF
few	TRBV6-2/TRBV6-3	TRBJ2-7	TRBD1	TGTGCCAGCAGCCGGACAGGGATTTCCTACGAGCAGTACTTC	CASSRTGISYEQYF
-	TRBV10-3	TRBJ2-3	-	TGTGCCATCAGGGACCGTTCCACAGATACGCAGTATTTT	CAIRDRSTDTQYF
few	TRBV7-7	TRBJ2-5	-	TGTGCTACCCAGAAGGGGACGGGGGAGACCCAGTACTTC	CATQKGTGETQYF
few	TRBV18	TRBJ2-3	-	TGTGCCAGCTCACCACTCCAGGTGACAGATACGCAGTATTTT	CASSPLQVTDTQYF
few	TRBV20-1	TRBJ2-5	TRBD2	TGCAGTGCTAGGGCCCTCGGGACTAGTTGGCAGGAGACCCAGTACTTC	CSARALGTSWQETQYF
once	TRBV5-1	TRBJ2-1	-	TGCGCCAGCAGCACTCGAGGGGTTGAGCAGTTCTTC	CASSTRGVEQFF
-	TRBV5-1	TRBJ2-7	-	TGCGCCAGCGGCCGGGGTCAACCCACCTACGAGCAGTACTTC	CASGRGQPTYEQYF
-	TRBV5-1	TRBJ2-5	TRBD2	TGCGCCAGCAGCCGGACTAGCGGATTACAAGAGACCCAGTACTTC	CASSRTSGLQETQYF
few	TRBV6-1	TRBJ2-5	-	TGTGCCAGCAGCTTGACAGCCAGTAGACAAGAGACCCAGTACTTC	CASSLTASRQETQYF
-	TRBV20-1	TRBJ2-4	-	TGCAGTGCCGGGTTTGGGGGGAGAGAAAACATTCAGTACTTC	CSAGFGGRENIQYF
few	TRBV29-1	TRBJ1-1	-	TGCAGCGGAGCGGTGGGGAACACTGAAGCTTTCTTT	CSGAVGNTEAFF
few	TRBV10-1	TRBJ2-3	TRBD2	TGCGCCAGCAGTGATAGCGGGGGACTCACAGATACGCAGTATTTT	CASSDSGGLTDTQYF
few	TRBV6-1	TRBJ2-1	-	TGTGCCAGCAGACACACCGGATTGAGGGGTAGGACCCACAATGAGCAGTTCTTC	CASRHTGLRGRTHNEQFF
few	TRBV28	TRBJ2-2	-	TGTGCCAGCAGCCGGACGTTTCGGGGTTCCGGGGAGCTGTTTTTT	CASSRTFRGSGELFF
-	TRBV5-1	TRBJ2-5	-	TGCGCCAGCAGCTTGGCCTCCGGCCCCCAGGAGACCCAGTACTTC	CASSLASGPQETQYF